The text below deals with one TCR beta chain. Its antigen remains unidentified. The data derive from a study of T cells in Graves' hyperthyroidism and ophthalmopathy. Study observations and caveats: In blood, most of the thyroid clonotypes expanded above 0.001 were also present. Model-based prediction identified ophthalmopathy a median around 6.5 months prior to its onset.

The V gene lost 1 base and the J gene lost 5 bases, with 6 bases spanning the gap. This CDR3 region has 13 residues. Template material for amplifying TCR beta CDR3 regions consisted of RNA transcripts. During a first-round RT-PCR of the TCR CDR3, the HTBI primer set was used. TCRdb ran MiXCR on the multiplex PCR reads and lists one entry per CDR3 protein. This table has under 300,000 distinct CDR3 sequences, over 20% appearing once. Fresh peripheral blood, approximately 10 ml, yielded the PBMCs. Sequencing used blood. The chain recombines TRBV12-3 or TRBV12-4 with TRBJ2-1, with D uncertain. The clonotype originates from a man aged 25-40 years with Graves' ophthalmopathy. The CDR3 coding sequence is TGTGCCAGCAGTTTAGGGATACACAATGAGCAGTTCTTC. Amino acid sequence: CASSLGIHNEQFF.